The 19 T cell receptor beta chains listed next were all sequenced from one sample in a study of CD8+ T cells in alopecia areata. Extracted RNA was reverse transcribed into cDNA, the sequencing template. This table comes from immunoSEQ multiplex PCR, and its TCRdb copy is limited to in-frame clones, with some not included. This table holds about 150,000 clones, 45% to 55% found once. The source material was CD8+ T cells sorted from blood, sampled at week 0. The receptors here all came from a human donor with alopecia areata.

The CDR3 here is CASDNTGQRNEQFF. CDR3 in DNA: TGTGCCAGCGACAACACAGGGCAGAGGAATGAGCAGTTCTTC. The chain is built from TRBV7-9 and TRBJ2-1, with D possibly TRBD1 on 6 matching bases. Looked up from germline, CDR1 is SEHNR and CDR2 is FQNEAQ (reference sequence). The CDR3 has 14 residues. V gave up 8 bases and J gave up 7 bases, with 18 bases separating them.

There are a few counts of this clone. The genes are TRBV4-3 and TRBJ1-2; perhaps TRBD1 as D (6 bases). Trimming pared 3 bases from V and 2 bases from J, leaving 10 bases between. This CDR3 comprises 14 residues. Germline V gene sequence: CDR1 LGHNA, CDR2 YSLEER. In DNA form, the CDR3 reads TGCGCCAGCAGCCAGGCCAGGGGAAACTATGGCTACACCTTC. Translation gives CASSQARGNYGYTF.

The chain has TRBV6-5 and TRBJ2-2; the D gene is possibly TRBD2 (7 bases). CDR3 size: 15 residues. Trimming left V 0 bases short and J 7 bases short, with 12 bases between. Germline V CDR1 and CDR2: MNHEY, SVGAGI. The DNA of the CDR3 is TGTGCCAGCAGTTACTCGCCAGGGGAGGGCGGGGAGCTGTTTTTT. Its protein product is CASSYSPGEGGELFF.

This clone was seen only a few times. The rearrangement uses TRBV19 and TRBJ1-1; D perhaps matches TRBD1 (6 bases). V was shortened by 10 bases and J by 6 bases, with 15 bases between the two germline ends. This CDR3 is 12 amino acids long. CDR1 is LNHDA and CDR2 is SQIVND in the germline V gene (reference sequence). The CDR3 reads CAISSGGSEAFF. Written as DNA, the CDR3 is TGTGCCATTTCCAGCGGGGGCTCTGAAGCTTTCTTT.

The chain has TRBV27 and TRBJ2-3; no clear D gene. Per the germline V gene, CDR1 is MNHEY and CDR2 is SMNVEV (reference sequence). The CDR3 covers 14 residues. Trimming removed 2 bases from V and 0 bases from J, with 6 bases in between. This CDR3 is CASSLVASTDTQYF. DNA of the CDR3: TGTGCCAGCAGTTTAGTAGCTAGCACAGATACGCAGTATTTT.

This sequence joins TRBV7-7 and TRBJ2-2; D uncertain. With 1 base removed from V and 4 bases from J, the gap between germline ends came to 4 bases. CDR3 length equals 13 residues. CDR1 is SSHAT, CDR2 FNYEAQ, per germline (reference sequence). The CDR3 sequence: CASSLDGTGELFF. In nucleotides, the CDR3 is TGTGCCAGCAGCTTAGATGGCACCGGGGAGCTGTTTTTT.

The sample holds a few counts of this clone. The chain employs TRBV10-3 and TRBJ1-6; D might be TRBD1 (6 bases). Trimming took off 2 bases at V and 5 bases at J, with 10 bases between the two ends. Germline-derived CDR1 and CDR2 are ENHRY and SYGVKD. This CDR3 has 15 amino acids. CDR3 loop: CAISERGQDNSPLHF. Here the CDR3 DNA reads TGTGCCATCAGTGAGCGGGGGCAGGATAATTCACCCCTCCACTTT.

The chain joins TRBV7-9 to TRBJ2-1, with D unclear. Per germline, CDR1 SEHNR and CDR2 FQNEAQ (reference sequence). This CDR3 spans 12 amino acids. V shed 1 base and J shed 10 bases, with 8 bases lying between them. CDR3 DNA sequence: TGTGCCAGCAGCTTAGGGCCTGGGGAGCAGTTCTTC. Translation: CASSLGPGEQFF.

This clone has only a few counts. The rearrangement joins TRBV29-1 to TRBJ1-4; D perhaps matches TRBD1 (5 bases). The germline CDR1 and CDR2 sequences are SQVTM and ANQGSEA. The CDR3 covers 13 residues. V shed 7 bases and J shed 5 bases, with 14 bases lying between them. This CDR3 is CSAWDWLNEKLFF. The DNA of the CDR3 is TGCAGCGCCTGGGACTGGCTGAATGAAAAACTGTTTTTT.

The CDR3 sequence: CSVLSPGTSLSYEQYF. The CDR3 DNA follows: TGCAGCGTCCTCTCCCCCGGGACTAGCCTTTCCTACGAGCAGTACTTC. The chain joins TRBV29-1 to TRBJ2-7; TRBD2 aligns across 9 bases. The CDR3 sequence is 16 residues long. Germline CDR1 reads SQVTM; CDR2 reads ANQGSEA. Trimming removed 6 bases from V and 1 base from J; junction bases left unmatched: 13.

The gene calls are TRBV29-1 and TRBJ2-1; D remains unclear. Germline assignment: CDR1 SQVTM and CDR2 ANQGSEA. V was trimmed by 5 bases and J by 0 bases, leaving 11 bases between them. There are 14 residues in the CDR3. CDR3 sequence (DNA): TGCAGCGTTCGGTTAGCAAGCTCCTACAATGAGCAGTTCTTC. As protein: CSVRLASSYNEQFF.

The chain employs TRBV7-9 and TRBJ1-5; no reliable D call. The CDR3 runs 14 residues. Trimming shortened V by 3 bases and J by 4 bases, and 10 bases separated the two germline ends. Germline V gene sequence: CDR1 SEHNR, CDR2 FQNEAQ (reference sequence). CDR3 nucleotides: TGTGCCAGCAGCTTGGACGGACTAAATCAGCCCCAGCATTTT. This gives the protein CASSLDGLNQPQHF.

This clone was counted a single time. The chain uses TRBV9 and TRBJ2-3; D is ambiguous. V was trimmed by 2 bases and J by 3 bases, leaving 13 bases between them. The CDR3 loop spans 15 amino acids. Germline V CDR1 and CDR2: SGDLS, YYNGEE. The chain's CDR3 is CASSVGARSTDTQYF. CDR3 DNA sequence: TGTGCCAGCAGCGTTGGTGCCCGTTCAACAGATACGCAGTATTTT.

CDR3 in DNA: TGTGCCTGGAGCGAAAGCGGACTAGCGGCGTCAGAAACCGGGGAGCTGTTTTTT. Its translation is CAWSESGLAASETGELFF. This chain uses TRBV30 with TRBJ2-2; TRBD2 aligns across 10 bases. This CDR3 comprises 18 residues. V lost 3 bases to trimming and J lost 5 bases; unmatched junction nucleotides: 15. CDR1 is GTSNPN, CDR2 SVGIG, per germline (reference sequence).

The chain uses TRBV2 and TRBJ2-7; D assignment may be TRBD1 or TRBD2 (6 bases each). V lost 6 bases to trimming and J lost 6 bases, with 21 bases between them. Germline V gene lookup returns CDR1 SNHLY and CDR2 FYNNEI. This CDR3 spans 15 amino acids. CDR3 sequence reads: CASRESRDMSAEQYF. The CDR3 DNA sequence: TGTGCCAGCAGGGAGTCGCGGGACATGTCTGCCGAGCAGTACTTC.

At least ten counts were recorded for this clone. This chain uses TRBV5-4 with TRBJ2-7, with TRBD1 as a possible D gene (5 bases). CDR1 and CDR2 (germline): SGHNT, YYREEE (reference sequence). V lost 2 bases and J lost 2, with 5 bases in between. This CDR3 has 12 residues. This CDR3 is CASSLGAYEQYF. The CDR3 DNA sequence: TGTGCCAGCAGCTTAGGGGCCTACGAGCAGTACTTC. Looking up the rest from reference TRBV5-4 and TRBJ2-7 gives the full variable domain: ETGVTQSPTHLIKTRGQQVTLRCSSQSGHNTVSWYQQALGQGPQFIFQYYREEENGRGNFPPRFSGLQFPNYSSELNVNALELDDSALYLCASSLGAYEQYFGPGTRLTVT.

The V and J genes are TRBV11-2 and TRBJ2-5, with TRBD1 matching 8 bases. The CDR3 runs to 14 residues. Looked up from germline, CDR1 is SGHAT and CDR2 is FQNNGV. The J segment lost 5 bases and the V segment lost 1 base, leaving 3 bases of the junction unmatched. The CDR3 coding sequence is TGTGCCAGCAGCTTAGCAGGGGGCAAGGAGACCCAGTACTTC. Encoded protein: CASSLAGGKETQYF. Full variable domain (rest looked up from reference TRBV11-2 and TRBJ2-5): EAGVAQSPRYKIIEKRQSVAFWCNPISGHATLYWYQQILGQGPKLLIQFQNNGVVDDSQLPKDRFSAERLKGVDSTLKIQPAKLEDSAVYLCASSLAGGKETQYFGPGTRLLVL.

The chain couples TRBV10-3 to TRBJ1-1; tentative D call: TRBD1 (5 bases). Trimming left V 7 bases short and J 3 bases short, with 15 bases between. The CDR3 spans 14 residues. The germline V gene encodes CDR1 ENHRY and CDR2 SYGVKD. In DNA form, the CDR3 reads TGTGCCATCATGTCGGGGGATAGTTACACTGAAGCTTTCTTT. Translating gives CAIMSGDSYTEAFF.

The CDR3 here is CASGSGSGEQFF. The CDR3, as DNA: TGTGCTAGTGGTTCAGGGTCCGGTGAGCAGTTCTTC. V and J are TRBV12-5 and TRBJ2-1, with D possibly TRBD1 on 5 matching bases. The CDR3 contains 12 residues. Germline CDR1 reads LGHNT; CDR2 reads FRNRAP. V dropped 4 bases and J dropped 9 bases, with 10 bases sitting between them. The full variable domain, in which reference TRBV12-5 and TRBJ2-1 provide the parts outside the CDR3, is DARVTQTPRHKVTEMGQEVTMRCQPILGHNTVFWYRQTMMQGLELLAYFRNRAPLDDSGMPKDRFSAEMPDATLATLKIQPSEPRDSAVYFCASGSGSGEQFFGPGTRLTVL.